The T cell receptor (beta chain) described here comes from a study of cytomegalovirus exposure and HLA in healthy donors. Comment on this clone: The antigen is undetermined.

General observations from the study: Presence/absence analysis assumed near-uniform sequencing depth across donors.

The PCR ran on 60 Vbeta and 13 Jbeta primers. In the original analysis: Later, 80 million or so unique TCR beta chains were counted in an analysis, and some 9.9 million of them were shared. Only in-frame clones appear in the TCRdb table, and some are missing; sequencing was by immunoSEQ multiplex PCR. The V and J calls and clone size are taken from that table; D and trimming were inferred from the DNA. The sample includes about 69,000 clones, approximately 72% of them seen just once. Trimming stripped 5 bases from V and 2 bases from J, with 13 bases between. Germline values: CDR1 LNHDA, CDR2 SQIVND (reference sequence). The CDR3 consists of 14 residues.

The source is a woman aged 25 to 39 in good health and CMV-seronegative. Specimen: PBMCs. V and J are TRBV19 and TRBJ2-7, with D hard to call. Here the CDR3 reads CASSSVGFTYEQYF. Here the CDR3 DNA reads TGTGCCAGTAGTTCGGTGGGCTTTACCTACGAGCAGTACTTC. Filled out from reference TRBV19 and TRBJ2-7, the complete variable domain reads DGGITQSPKYLFRKEGQNVTLSCEQNLNHDAMYWYRQDPGQGLRLIYYSQIVNDFQKGDIAEGYSVSREKKESFPLTVTSAQKNPTAFYLCASSSVGFTYEQYFGPGTRLTVT.